The entry below gives a single T cell receptor beta chain sequence along with its context. This sample was taken from a study of blood T cell repertoires in COVID-19. Across the study: Spain, Italy and the United States supplied samples that represented acute and convalescent COVID-19. PBMCs, B-cell-depleted T cells, or T cells were the source of the cDNA or gDNA that made up the material.

Source study methods: Scientists estimated how many nucleated cells there were by amplifying reference gene primers. The repertoire was sequenced with immunoSEQ multiplex PCR; TCRdb's copy has only in-frame clones and lacks some. That table is the source of V, J and clone size, and D and trimming were worked out from the DNA. The sample has fewer than 100,000 clones; about 86% are singletons. The sample consisted of peripheral blood. The clonotype comes from a man older than 75 in a cohort sampled during active COVID-19.

CDR3 nucleotide sequence: TGTGCCAGCTCACCGACAGGGGGCTACGAGCAGTACGTC. The encoded protein is CASSPTGGYEQYV. This chain connects TRBV18 to TRBJ2-7; 9 nucleotides align to TRBD1. Germline V gives CDR1 KGHSH, CDR2 LQKENI. J was trimmed by 3 bases and V by 3 bases; bases with no gene match: 0. The CDR3 has 13 residues.